This TCR beta chain was profiled in a study of T cells in Graves' hyperthyroidism and ophthalmopathy. The CDR3 extends over 14 amino acids. V lost 3 bases, J lost 8 bases, and 17 bases lay in between. Germline V CDR1 and CDR2: SGHTS, YDEGEE. This clonotype was seen at least ten times. Using RNA transcripts as the source, TCR beta CDR3 regions were amplified. First-round RT-PCR targeting the TCR CDR3 was performed with the HTBI primer set. TCRdb fed the multiplex PCR reads into MiXCR, producing one record per CDR3 protein. This sample has 300,000 to 450,000 distinct CDR3 sequences, with roughly 14% found just once.

This sequence was found in a woman in her twenties or thirties with Graves' ophthalmopathy. The chain has TRBV5-8 and TRBJ1-2, with D uncertain. Specimen: blood. In DNA form, the CDR3 reads TGTGCCAGCAGCTACCACGGTACCTACCCCGGCTACACCTTC. This gives the protein CASSYHGTYPGYTF.